The 29 T cell receptor beta chains below come from one sample, sequenced in a study of blood T cell repertoires in COVID-19. Here immunoSEQ multiplex PCR was the method, and the copy in TCRdb shows in-frame clones only, minus some. The sample holds approximately 200,000 clones, about 83% seen once. The source material was peripheral blood. The receptors shown here come from a man aged 55 to 70 who had recovered from COVID-19.

This clone was seen just once. The chain recombines TRBV3-1 (or the pseudogene TRBV3-2) with TRBJ2-7; TRBD2 agrees at 7 bases. This CDR3 has 15 amino acids. Germline trimming cut 3 bases from V and 2 bases from J; bases unmatched to any gene: 7. Germline V CDR1 and CDR2: LGHDT, YNNKEL (reference sequence). The CDR3 here is CASSQGSGNTYEQYF. CDR3 in DNA: TGTGCCAGCAGCCAGGGAAGCGGGAATACCTACGAGCAGTACTTC.

The chain combines TRBV4-3 with TRBJ1-2, with no clear D. The CDR3 has 14 residues. Trimming left V 1 base short and J 1 base short, with 7 bases between. Germline V lookup: CDR1 LGHNA, CDR2 YSLEER. CDR3 residues: CASSQVPSNYGYTF. CDR3 bases: TGCGCCAGCAGCCAAGTTCCCAGTAACTATGGCTACACCTTC.

The V and J genes are TRBV11-2 and TRBJ1-2; 12 positions match TRBD1. After removal of 5 bases from V and 8 bases from J, the junction contained 3 bases not matched to a gene. The germline gives CDR1 SGHAT, CDR2 FQNNGV. The CDR3 covers 13 residues. CDR3 in DNA: TGTGCCAGCAGCCCTGGGACAGGGGGCGGCTACACCTTC. It specifies CASSPGTGGGYTF.

In DNA, the CDR3 is TGTGCCAGCAGCTTAGTTAGCGGGGAGCGCACAGATACGCAGTATTTT. Its translation: CASSLVSGERTDTQYF. The chain has TRBV7-2 and TRBJ2-3; TRBD2 agrees at 8 bases. Germline lookup yields CDR1 SGHTA and CDR2 FQGNSA. The CDR3 length is 16 residues. Losses at the gene ends were 1 base for V and 1 base for J; bases not matched to a gene: 4.

The V gene is TRBV7-7, the J gene TRBJ2-3, with 7 bases aligning to TRBD1. The CDR3 totals 16 residues. CDR1 and CDR2 from the germline V gene are SSHAT and FNYEAQ (reference sequence). The junction had 11 bases not matched to a gene; V was cut back by 3 bases and J by 5 bases. The CDR3 is CASSLGKGGPQDTQYF. CDR3 in DNA: TGTGCCAGCAGCTTGGGGAAAGGGGGCCCGCAAGATACGCAGTATTTT. Looking up the rest from reference TRBV7-7 and TRBJ2-3 gives the full variable domain: GAGVSQSPRYKVTKRGQDVTLRCDPISSHATLYWYQQALGQGPEFLTYFNYEAQPDKSGLPSDRFSAERPEGSISTLTIQRTEQRDSAMYRCASSLGKGGPQDTQYFGPGTRLTVL.

V is TRBV30 and J is TRBJ2-3, with D tentatively TRBD2 (5 bases). This CDR3 region has 14 residues. Between the trimmed V and J ends, which lost 5 bases and 2 bases, there was a span of 14 bases. The germline V gene has CDR1 GTSNPN and CDR2 SVGIG (reference sequence). The CDR3 nucleotides read TGTGCCTGGTCCCTCGGGATTAACACAGATACGCAGTATTTT. Translating it yields CAWSLGINTDTQYF.

This clone was counted once. The J gene is TRBJ2-3, the V gene TRBV9; D might be TRBD2 (6 bases). The CDR3 consists of 15 residues. The V end was cut by 5 bases, the J end by 5 bases, with 18 bases between. The V gene's germline CDR1 is SGDLS and CDR2 YYNGEE. The CDR3: CASSSDYLARDTQYF. CDR3 nucleotides: TGTGCCAGCAGTTCGGACTATCTAGCACGAGATACGCAGTATTTT.

The J gene is TRBJ1-1, the V gene TRBV18; 8 bases fit TRBD1. The V gene end was trimmed by 3 bases and the J gene end by 1 base; junction bases not matched to a gene: 7. This CDR3 region has 16 residues. Germline CDR1 KGHSH, CDR2 LQKENI. Here the CDR3 DNA reads TGTGCCAGCTCACCCCGTCAGGGGGCAGGGAACACTGAAGCTTTCTTT. It encodes CASSPRQGAGNTEAFF.

The chain joins TRBV19 to TRBJ1-4; 7 bases align to TRBD1. With 5 bases clipped from V and 5 bases from J, the junction kept 14 bases outside the gene matches. This CDR3 has 17 residues. Germline V gives CDR1 LNHDA, CDR2 SQIVND (reference sequence). CDR3 nucleotides: TGTGCCAGTAGTCACAAGACAGGGAGCTCTCTAAATGAAAAACTGTTTTTT. Its translation is CASSHKTGSSLNEKLFF.

The V and J genes are TRBV6-6 and TRBJ1-2; unclear D gene. V lost 2 bases, J lost 4 bases, and 8 bases lay in between. Per the germline V gene, CDR1 is MNHNY and CDR2 is SVGAGI (reference sequence). The CDR3 totals 13 residues. As DNA, the CDR3 is TGTGCCAGCAGTTACACCGGTTCCTATGGCTACACCTTC. This encodes CASSYTGSYGYTF.

This rearrangement joins TRBV5-1 to TRBJ2-7; TRBD1 matches 7 bases. The ends lost 0 bases at V and 4 bases at J; junction bases unmatched: 4. The CDR3 runs to 14 residues. CDR1 is SGHRS and CDR2 is YFSETQ in the germline V gene. CDR3 sequence reads: CASSLEGGDYEQYF. Here the CDR3 DNA reads TGCGCCAGCAGCTTGGAAGGGGGCGATTACGAGCAGTACTTC.

The chain recombines TRBV6-6 with TRBJ2-2; maybe TRBD1 (5 bases). With 8 bases removed from V and 6 bases from J, the gap between germline ends came to 13 bases. The CDR3 runs to 13 residues. The V gene's germline CDR1 is MNHNY and CDR2 SVGAGI (reference sequence). This chain's CDR3 is CASFLSGPGELFF. CDR3 DNA sequence: TGTGCCAGCTTCCTCTCAGGGCCCGGGGAGCTGTTTTTT.

The J gene is TRBJ1-5, the V gene TRBV19; 7 bases line up with TRBD1. The CDR3 extends over 14 amino acids. The ends lost 9 bases at V and 7 bases at J; junction bases unmatched: 12. From germline, CDR1 is LNHDA and CDR2 SQIVND (reference sequence). The CDR3 reads CASHHRQGNQPQHF. CDR3 nucleotide sequence: TGTGCCAGCCATCATCGACAGGGAAACCAGCCCCAGCATTTT.

The chain combines TRBV7-2 with TRBJ1-1; D remains ambiguous. Germline CDR1 and CDR2: SGHTA and FQGNSA. V was trimmed by 7 bases and J by 5 bases, leaving 14 bases between them. The CDR3 has 13 residues. CDR3 in amino acids: CASTVYLETEAFF. CDR3 sequence (DNA): TGTGCCAGCACCGTTTATTTAGAGACTGAAGCTTTCTTT. The full variable domain, in which reference TRBV7-2 and TRBJ1-1 provide the parts outside the CDR3, is GAGVSQSPSNKVTEKGKDVELRCDPISGHTALYWYRQSLGQGLEFLIYFQGNSAPDKSGLPSDRFSAERTGGSVSTLTIQRTQQEDSAVYLCASTVYLETEAFFGQGTRLTVV.

The chain employs TRBV9 and TRBJ2-7; D uncertain. V was trimmed by 0 bases and J by 2 bases, leaving 9 bases between them. The CDR3 has 14 amino acids. Germline loops: CDR1 SGDLS, CDR2 YYNGEE. The CDR3 sequence: CASSVGVEPYEQYF. CDR3 nucleotide sequence: TGTGCCAGCAGCGTAGGGGTGGAGCCCTACGAGCAGTACTTC.

The rearrangement links TRBV6-6 to TRBJ2-5; D may be TRBD2 (5 bases). Germline assignment: CDR1 MNHNY and CDR2 SVGAGI (reference sequence). V gave up 2 bases and J gave up 3 bases, with 7 bases separating them. CDR3 size: 13 residues. The CDR3 region has the DNA TGTGCCAGCAGTTACCGGCGGGAAGAGACCCAGTACTTC. It yields the protein CASSYRREETQYF.

The V and J genes are TRBV28 and TRBJ2-1; tentative D call: TRBD2 (5 bases). The germline V gene has CDR1 MDHEN and CDR2 SYDVKM. Trimming shortened V by 5 bases and J by 10 bases, and 9 bases separated the two germline ends. This CDR3 has 11 amino acids. CDR3 nucleotides: TGTGCCAGCAGTCCGGACTCCGAGCAGTTCTTC. Protein product: CASSPDSEQFF.

The rearrangement links TRBV2 to TRBJ1-1; D unresolved. The CDR3 spans 12 residues. The V end was cut by 7 bases, the J end by 3 bases, with 9 bases between. From germline, CDR1 is SNHLY and CDR2 FYNNEI. The CDR3 is CASKREDTEAFF. In DNA form, the CDR3 reads TGTGCCAGCAAAAGGGAGGACACTGAAGCTTTCTTT.

The rearrangement joins TRBV11-2 to TRBJ1-1; no definite D call. Trimming took 6 bases from V and 1 from J, leaving 9 bases between them. The germline CDR1 and CDR2 sequences are SGHAT and FQNNGV. The length of the CDR3 is 13 residues. Written as DNA, the CDR3 is TGTGCCAGCAGTGCCGGGAGGAACACTGAAGCTTTCTTT. Protein: CASSAGRNTEAFF.

The V and J genes are TRBV10-3 and TRBJ1-3; tentatively, D is TRBD1 (6 bases). The V gene lost 3 bases and the J gene lost 0 bases, with 12 bases spanning the gap. The CDR3 contains 16 residues. Germline V gives CDR1 ENHRY, CDR2 SYGVKD. The chain's CDR3 is CAISERDIPSGNTIYF. CDR3 coding DNA: TGTGCCATCAGTGAAAGGGACATACCCTCTGGAAACACCATATATTTT.

The chain links TRBV29-1 to TRBJ1-1; 12 bases match TRBD1. The germline gives CDR1 SQVTM, CDR2 ANQGSEA. This CDR3 region has 14 residues. J was trimmed by 1 base and V by 7 bases; bases with no gene match: 4. The chain's CDR3 is CSGGTGGSNTEAFF. The CDR3 DNA sequence: TGCAGCGGGGGGACAGGGGGCTCGAACACTGAAGCTTTCTTT.

The rearrangement joins TRBV29-1 to TRBJ2-7, with D perhaps TRBD2 (6 bases). Germline CDR1 SQVTM, CDR2 ANQGSEA. Trimming cost V 7 bases and J 6 bases, with 13 bases left between them. The CDR3 is 11 amino acids. This chain's CDR3 is CSAGRGGEQYF. The DNA for the CDR3 is TGCAGCGCGGGGCGGGGTGGCGAGCAGTACTTC.

This chain connects TRBV9 to TRBJ2-5, with TRBD1 as a possible D gene (5 bases). Trimming took 6 bases from V and 4 from J, leaving 22 bases between them. Germline CDR1 reads SGDLS; CDR2 reads YYNGEE. This CDR3 comprises 16 residues. CDR3 sequence: CASTYRGTGWGETQYF. Here the CDR3 DNA reads TGTGCCAGCACCTACCGAGGTACAGGTTGGGGAGAGACCCAGTACTTC. Combining the CDR3 with reference TRBV9 and TRBJ2-5 gives the whole variable domain DSGVTQTPKHLITATGQRVTLRCSPRSGDLSVYWYQQSLDQGLQFLIQYYNGEERAKGNILERFSAQQFPDLHSELNLSSLELGDSALYFCASTYRGTGWGETQYFGPGTRLLVL.

This chain connects TRBV27 to TRBJ2-1, with D maybe TRBD1 (5 bases). The CDR3 spans 15 residues. The ends were cut back, 6 bases at V and 4 bases at J, with 16 bases in the middle. CDR1 and CDR2 from the germline V gene are MNHEY and SMNVEV (reference sequence). As DNA, the CDR3 is TGTGCCAGCAGATACAGGCGCCTATCATACAATGAGCAGTTCTTC. Amino acid sequence: CASRYRRLSYNEQFF.

The chain has TRBV15 and TRBJ2-5; 11 bases match TRBD1. Germline V gives CDR1 LNHNV, CDR2 YYDKDF (reference sequence). Germline trimming cut 0 bases from V and 4 bases from J; bases unmatched to any gene: 4. There are 16 residues in the CDR3. The CDR3 nucleotides are TGTGCCACCAGCAGAGATTCGGGACAGGGGGGAGAGACCCAGTACTTC. It translates to CATSRDSGQGGETQYF. Using reference TRBV15 and TRBJ2-5 for the parts outside the CDR3, the full variable domain is DAMVIQNPRYQVTQFGKPVTLSCSQTLNHNVMYWYQQKSSQAPKLLFHYYDKDFNNEADTPDNFQSRRPNTSFCFLDIRSPGLGDTAMYLCATSRDSGQGGETQYFGPGTRLLVL.

This rearrangement joins TRBV24-1 to TRBJ2-6; TRBD1 agrees at 7 bases. The CDR3 covers 16 residues. J lost 0 bases, V lost 9 bases, and 7 bases had no gene match. Germline loops: CDR1 KGHDR, CDR2 SFDVKD. CDR3 coding DNA: TGTGCCACCCGGGACAGCGATAGCTCTGGGGCCAACGTCCTGACTTTC. It specifies CATRDSDSSGANVLTF.

The CDR3 spells CASTAGDSGLTGELFF. CDR3 bases: TGTGCCAGCACCGCAGGGGATAGCGGGCTCACCGGGGAGCTGTTTTTT. This rearrangement joins TRBV28 to TRBJ2-2, with a possible D match to TRBD2 (7 bases). There are 16 residues in the CDR3. Germline values: CDR1 MDHEN, CDR2 SYDVKM. V was trimmed by 7 bases and J by 4 bases, leaving 19 bases between them.

This chain joins TRBV28 and TRBJ1-6, with D perhaps TRBD1 (6 bases). The ends were cut back, 10 bases at V and 8 bases at J, with 21 bases in the middle. Germline V lookup: CDR1 MDHEN, CDR2 SYDVKM. There are 15 residues in the CDR3. The CDR3 DNA reads as TGTGCCACTTCTGGCGGGGGGCCATTTGATTCACCCCTCCACTTT. Encoded protein: CATSGGGPFDSPLHF.

The chain links TRBV9 to TRBJ2-1, with 8 bases matching TRBD2. Germline V gene lookup returns CDR1 SGDLS and CDR2 YYNGEE. With V trimmed by 5 bases and J by 4 bases, 8 bases remained unmatched. CDR3 length: 15 amino acids. The CDR3 is CASSPGGVFYNEQFF. Written as DNA, the CDR3 is TGTGCCAGCAGTCCCGGGGGGGTCTTTTACAATGAGCAGTTCTTC.